This T cell receptor beta chain was observed in a study of shared clonotypes between healthy human individuals. Between the trimmed V and J ends, which lost 1 base and 4 bases, there was a span of 15 bases. Germline CDR1 and CDR2: SGHDT and YYEEEE. CDR3 size: 16 residues. The authors divided CD4+ cells into CD45RA+ naive and CD45RA-negative memory subsets. For this clone: Its specificity is not known.

Findings of the study overall: Shared clonotypes: 4.5% to 5% naive CD4, around 3.5% naive CD8, less than 2.5% memory CD4, more than 0.3% memory CD8.

The authors loaded 150 to 250 ng DNA, 25,000 to 30,000 T cell genomes, into sorted-subset replicate PCRs. Using immunoSEQ multiplex PCR, the repertoire was profiled, and TCRdb retains in-frame clones only, with some absent. The table records over 1.4 million clones, over 95% of them present only once. The V gene is TRBV5-6, the J gene TRBJ1-3; D gene unclear. What was sequenced was naive CD4+ T cells sorted from blood. The subset: CD45RA+ positively selected. The clonotype comes from a man younger than 40 in good health. CDR3 protein: CASSLLHLRGGNTIYF. In nucleotides, the CDR3 is TGTGCCAGCAGCTTGTTACATTTGCGTGGGGGAAACACCATATATTTT.